The rows below give T cell receptor beta chains drawn from one sample of a study of T cells in Graves' hyperthyroidism and ophthalmopathy. TCRdb re-called the multiplex PCR reads through MiXCR, storing one row per CDR3 protein. The sample lists some 770,000 distinct CDR3 sequences; 16% were seen once. Sequences were obtained from blood. These receptors were collected from a man aged 18 to 29 with Graves' hyperthyroidism. The CDR3 runs from the conserved cysteine through the conserved F or W. Each record gives: D gene, clone size, V gene, J gene, CDR3 DNA, CDR3 protein. The D gene is left open where the match is weak. Rows give clone size only sometimes, using once, few, many, or a class for an expanded clone.

TRBD2,NA,TRBV7-2,TRBJ2-1,TGTGCCAGCAGCTTAGTCGCTAGCGGGCTTGGAATGAATGAGCAGTTCTTC,CASSLVASGLGMNEQFF
NA,few,TRBV7-8,TRBJ2-7,TGTGCCAGCCGACGGGGGCCGGCTGACGAGCAGTACTTC,CASRRGPADEQYF
TRBD2,few,TRBV7-3,TRBJ2-3,TGTGCCAGCAGCCCAGGAATGGGGAGGGCAGATACGCAGTATTTT,CASSPGMGRADTQYF
NA,many,TRBV28,TRBJ1-1,TGTGCCAGCAGTCTTCGGGGGTTTGAAGCTTTCTTT,CASSLRGFEAFF
TRBD1,few,TRBV4-2,TRBJ2-2,TGTGCCAGCAGCCAATTTCAGGGGGTCACCGGGGAGCTGTTTTTT,CASSQFQGVTGELFF
NA,NA,TRBV6-4,TRBJ2-5,TGTGCCAGCAGTGAGGAGGGCGGGGAGACCCAGTACTTC,CASSEEGGETQYF
NA,NA,TRBV6-1,TRBJ2-7,TGTGCCAGCAGTGATTCGTCCGACAGAACCTACGAGCAGTACTTC,CASSDSSDRTYEQYF
NA,few,TRBV27,TRBJ2-4,TGTGCCAGCAGTTCGACACTAGGAGGAGGTATTCAGTACTTC,CASSSTLGGGIQYF
NA,few,TRBV28,TRBJ1-3,TGTGCCAGCAGGGAGGGCGGGTACTCTGGAAACACCATATATTTT,CASREGGYSGNTIYF
NA,many,TRBV2,TRBJ2-5,TGTGCCAGCATGTCTACAGCGGCCAGGGGGGGGGCCCAGTACTTC,CASMSTAARGGAQYF
NA,many,TRBV11-3,TRBJ2-7,TGTGCCAGCAGCTTAGATAGAGGCAGGGGCCACGAGCAGTACTTC,CASSLDRGRGHEQYF
TRBD2,many,TRBV27,TRBJ2-7,TGTGCCAGCATCTTAGCGGGAGGAATTTACGAGCAGTACTTC,CASILAGGIYEQYF
NA,many,TRBV5-8,TRBJ2-1,TGTGCCAGCAGCGGACTACAGACTAGGGATGAGCAGTTCTTC,CASSGLQTRDEQFF
TRBD1,NA,TRBV25-1,TRBJ1-1,TGTGCCAGCAGTGACCCAGGACAGGGGGACACTGAAGCTTTCTTT,CASSDPGQGDTEAFF
NA,many,TRBV2,TRBJ1-1,TGTGCCAGCAGTGATATTCCGGGCATGAACACTGAAGCTTTCTTT,CASSDIPGMNTEAFF
TRBD2,NA,TRBV20-1,TRBJ2-1,TGCAGTGCTAGAGGTACTAGCGGGAATAATGAGCAGTTCTTC,CSARGTSGNNEQFF
TRBD1,many,TRBV20-1,TRBJ1-4,TGCAGTGCTAGAGATTACAGGGGTGAAAAACTGTTTTTT,CSARDYRGEKLFF
TRBD1,NA,TRBV5-5,TRBJ2-7,TGTGCCAGCAGCTTGGCTGGACAGGACTACGAGCAGTACTTC,CASSLAGQDYEQYF
TRBD1,NA,TRBV19,TRBJ1-5,TGTGCCAGTAGTCCGCGGACAGGTAATAGCAATCAGCCCCAGCATTTT,CASSPRTGNSNQPQHF
TRBD1,NA,TRBV11-3,TRBJ2-4,TGTGCCAGCAGCTTCGCTGGACAGGGGGCTTGGAACATTCAGTACTTC,CASSFAGQGAWNIQYF
TRBD2,NA,TRBV24-1,TRBJ2-1,TGTGCCACCAGTACTAGCGGGCGCAATGAGCAGTTCTTC,CATSTSGRNEQFF
NA,NA,TRBV7-9,TRBJ1-1,TGTGCCAGCAGCCCGCCCGGGACACGGAACACTGAAGCTTTCTTT,CASSPPGTRNTEAFF
NA,many,TRBV3-1,TRBJ2-1,TGTGCCAGCAGCCAAGACCGCGTCGGGGGTGAGCAGTTCTTC,CASSQDRVGGEQFF
NA,few,TRBV27,TRBJ1-5,TGTGCCAGCAGCGATCCCCCCGGGCCTCAGCATTTT,CASSDPPGPQHF
NA,NA,TRBV5-5,TRBJ2-1,TGTGCCAGCAGCTCGGAGAAATCCTACAATGAGCAGTTCTTC,CASSSEKSYNEQFF
NA,NA,TRBV30,TRBJ2-4,TGTGCCTGGGCCCCGGGCCGGGGAAACATTCAGTACTTC,CAWAPGRGNIQYF
TRBD2,once,TRBV12-5,TRBJ2-3,TGTGCTAGTGGTCCCGGACTAGCGGGGTACACAGATACGCAGTATTTT,CASGPGLAGYTDTQYF
TRBD1,NA,TRBV4-1,TRBJ2-7,TGCGCCAGCAGCTTTTCCGGGACAGGGGGTATTTTAGGGCAGTACTTC,CASSFSGTGGILGQYF
TRBD2,NA,TRBV11-2,TRBJ2-3,TGTGCCAGCAGCTTGGGGGGACTAGCGGGATTGGATACGCAGTATTTT,CASSLGGLAGLDTQYF
TRBD2,NA,TRBV10-3,TRBJ2-1,TGTGCCATCAGTGGGGCTAGCGGGGACCTCGATGAGCAGTTCTTC,CAISGASGDLDEQFF
NA,many,TRBV27,TRBJ1-6,TGTGCCAGCAGTTTAACACAGGGACTGGGATCACCCCTCCACTTT,CASSLTQGLGSPLHF
NA,NA,TRBV7-9,TRBJ2-5,TGTGCCAGCAGCTCCCCTGGGGTCGGCCAAGAGACCCAGTACTTC,CASSSPGVGQETQYF
NA,few,TRBV19,TRBJ2-7,TGTGCCAGTAGTATTAGTTCTGGCGGGACCTACGAGCAGTACTTC,CASSISSGGTYEQYF
NA,few,TRBV7-9,TRBJ1-3,TGTGCCAGCAGTACAGGGTCTCGGGGAAACACCATATATTTT,CASSTGSRGNTIYF
TRBD2,few,TRBV7-9,TRBJ2-3,TGTGCCAGCAGCTTAGCCGGGACTAGCGGGAGCACAGATACGCAGTATTTT,CASSLAGTSGSTDTQYF
NA,few,TRBV7-6,TRBJ2-2,TGTGCCAGCAGCCCCCGTAGGGGTCTCCCTAACACCGGGGAGCTGTTTTTT,CASSPRRGLPNTGELFF
TRBD1,many,TRBV28,TRBJ2-1,TGTGCCAGCAGTACCCGGACAGGGACAAGGAATGAGCAGTTCTTC,CASSTRTGTRNEQFF
NA,NA,TRBV7-6,TRBJ2-7,TGTGCCAGCAGCCTTAGCGGAGGGGGCAAATCCTACGAGCAGTACTTC,CASSLSGGGKSYEQYF
NA,NA,TRBV28,TRBJ2-3,TGTGCCAGCAGTCGGGGGCGAGGGACGCAGTATTTT,CASSRGRGTQYF
TRBD1,many,TRBV20-1,TRBJ2-7,TGCAGTGCTCTGGACAGGGATGAGCAGTACTTC,CSALDRDEQYF
NA,NA,TRBV12-3/TRBV12-4,TRBJ1-1,TGTGCCAGCAGAGACGTTGGTGGGGACACTGAAGCTTTCTTT,CASRDVGGDTEAFF
TRBD2,few,TRBV7-9,TRBJ2-1,TGTGCCAGCAGCTTAGGGGGAGGGACTAGCGGGAGTACCCCCTACAATGAGCAGTTCTTC,CASSLGGGTSGSTPYNEQFF
NA,NA,TRBV2,TRBJ1-4,TGTGCCAGCAGTGGGCAGGGAAGTGAAAAACTGTTTTTT,CASSGQGSEKLFF
NA,many,TRBV2,TRBJ1-1,TGTGCCAGCAGTGACCGAGACACTGAAGCTTTCTTT,CASSDRDTEAFF
NA,few,TRBV18,TRBJ2-3,TGTGCCAGCTCCCTTTACCAGACAGCAGATACGCAGTATTTT,CASSLYQTADTQYF
NA,NA,TRBV12-3/TRBV12-4,TRBJ2-7,TGTGCCAGCAGTTCCCCCGGGGGTATGCTCTACGAGCAGTACTTC,CASSSPGGMLYEQYF